Following are 9 T cell receptor beta chains from one sample sequenced in a study of T cells expressing NK-cell markers. TCRdb re-called the 5' RACE reads, yielding one record per CDR3 amino acid sequence without DNA. Its listing shows 500,000 to 600,000 distinct CDR3 sequences. What was sequenced was blood T cells: a sorted CD56 or NKG2C T cell subset, CD4+ or CD8+ T cells, or bulk PBMC T cells (not recorded which). These receptor sequences come from a man aged 18 to 30 in good health.

The CDR3 is CASSLNGGRSETQYF. The chain carries TRBV6-1 and TRBJ2-5; the TRBD2 assignment by TCRdb is unverifiable without DNA. There are 15 residues in the CDR3. Germline V CDR1 and CDR2: MNHNS, SASEGT.

The rearrangement joins TRBV2 to TRBJ2-4; TCRdb's D gene call, TRBD2, goes unchecked for lack of DNA. The CDR3 runs 13 residues. CDR1 SNHLY and CDR2 FYNNEI come from the germline V gene. CDR3 amino acids: CASTRTSGSDKYF.

The genes are TRBV9 and TRBJ2-1; TCRdb outputs TRBD1, but without DNA this stays unchecked. The CDR3 is made up of 18 amino acids. Germline lookup yields CDR1 SGDLS and CDR2 YYNGEE. Here the CDR3 reads CASSVNPGTRNLKNEQFF. Variable domain in full (rest from reference TRBV9 and TRBJ2-1): DSGVTQTPKHLITATGQRVTLRCSPRSGDLSVYWYQQSLDQGLQFLIQYYNGEERAKGNILERFSAQQFPDLHSELNLSSLELGDSALYFCASSVNPGTRNLKNEQFFGPGTRLTVL.

The genes are TRBV20-1 and TRBJ2-3; TCRdb's D gene call, TRBD1, goes unchecked for lack of DNA. Germline V CDR1 and CDR2: DFQATT, SNEGSKA (reference sequence). This CDR3 has 15 residues. The CDR3 sequence is CSARDGQGRADTQYF.

The chain's CDR3 is CASGRRGTQYF. The J gene is TRBJ2-3, the V gene TRBV12-3 or TRBV12-4; TCRdb lists TRBD1, though no DNA is available to test this call. This CDR3 region has 11 residues.

The gene calls are TRBV7-7 and TRBJ2-2; TCRdb designates TRBD2, a call that cannot be tested without DNA. The CDR3 has 19 amino acids. Germline V gives CDR1 SSHAT, CDR2 FNYEAQ (reference sequence). The CDR3 loop reads CASSFFTVGGAQNTGELFF.

The V call is TRBV29-1, the J call TRBJ1-2; TCRdb reports TRBD1, a call that lacks DNA to check it against. Germline CDR1 reads SQVTM; CDR2 reads ANQGSEA. The CDR3 is 14 residues long. CDR3 residues: CSVEPGQLVDGYTF.

This chain uses TRBV4-1 with TRBJ2-1; TCRdb reports TRBD2, a call that lacks DNA to check it against. The germline gives CDR1 MGHRA, CDR2 YSYEKL. The CDR3 has 14 amino acids. CDR3 sequence reads: CASSQEIADNEQFF.

The chain combines TRBV7-8 with TRBJ2-1; TCRdb picks TRBD1, but there is no DNA to check that call. This CDR3 region has 16 residues. Germline CDR1 and CDR2: SGHVS and FQNEAQ. CDR3 protein: CASSPELHGTNNEQFF.